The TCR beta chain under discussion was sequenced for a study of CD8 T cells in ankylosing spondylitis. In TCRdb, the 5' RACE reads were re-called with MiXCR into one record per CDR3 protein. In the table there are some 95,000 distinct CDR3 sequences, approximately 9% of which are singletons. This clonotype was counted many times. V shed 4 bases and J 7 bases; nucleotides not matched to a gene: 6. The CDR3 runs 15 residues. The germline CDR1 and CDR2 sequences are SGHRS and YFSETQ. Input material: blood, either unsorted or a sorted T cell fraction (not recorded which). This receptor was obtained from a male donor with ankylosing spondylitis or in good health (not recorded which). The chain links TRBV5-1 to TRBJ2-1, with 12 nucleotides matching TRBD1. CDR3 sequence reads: CASSHRDRGRNEQFF. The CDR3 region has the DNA TGCGCCAGCAGCCACCGGGACAGGGGGCGTAATGAGCAGTTCTTC.